This entry describes one T cell receptor beta chain. Antigen specificity is unknown. The sample has other DNA sequences that encode this CDR3 too. In the study's own analysis: The distant-metastasis classifier for papillary thyroid cancer was built from CDR3 differences across clinicopathological groups. TCRdb ran MiXCR on the PCR reads. V and J calls and clone size were set by TCRdb, not the authors. The sample records some 15,000 clones, 3.5% to 4.5% being singletons. The data derive from a study of metastatic and nonmetastatic thyroid tumors. Whole-study context: Repertoire data that came from the blood and tumor or nodule tissue of malignant and benign thyroid patients were compared.

This CDR3 region has 16 residues. With 2 bases removed from V and 1 base from J, the gap between germline ends came to 12 bases. In germline, CDR1 is MNHNS, CDR2 SASEGT. Every patient underwent thyroid surgery untreated. Overall study results and limits: For both blood and tumor, malignant thyroid tumors reportedly showed significantly higher TCR beta diversity than benign nodules did.

The specimen was tumor tissue. The TCR sequence derives from a female donor with papillary thyroid cancer or a benign thyroid nodule (not recorded which). Some clones in this sample may be carry-over from other donors' samples. The chain uses TRBV6-1 and TRBJ1-5, with D unclear. CDR3 coding DNA: TGTGCCAGCAGTGAAACTGTACAATACAGCAATCAGCCCCAGCATTTT. It codes for CASSETVQYSNQPQHF.